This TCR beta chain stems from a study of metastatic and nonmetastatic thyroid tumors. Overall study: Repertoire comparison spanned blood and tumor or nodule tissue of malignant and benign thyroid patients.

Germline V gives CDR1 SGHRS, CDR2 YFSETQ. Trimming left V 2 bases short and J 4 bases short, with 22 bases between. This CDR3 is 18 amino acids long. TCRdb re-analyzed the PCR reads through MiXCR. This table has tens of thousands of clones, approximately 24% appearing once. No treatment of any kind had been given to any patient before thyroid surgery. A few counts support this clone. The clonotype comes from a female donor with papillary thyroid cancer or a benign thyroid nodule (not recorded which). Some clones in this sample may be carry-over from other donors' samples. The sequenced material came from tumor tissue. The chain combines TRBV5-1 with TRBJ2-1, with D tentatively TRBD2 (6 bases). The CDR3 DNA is TGCGCCAGCAGCTTAACCCGGCCAAGTAGCGCGGGGTACAATGAGCAGTTCTTC. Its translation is CASSLTRPSSAGYNEQFF.